This T cell receptor beta chain is drawn from a study of cytomegalovirus exposure and HLA in healthy donors. Study-level points and caveats: Rare TCR sequences dominated, though some public TCRs recurred in many donors. Subsequent analysis revealed that first-cohort TCR clusters tended to co-occur in the 120 or so validation repertoires.

Assay: immunoSEQ multiplex PCR; the TCRdb copy retains only in-frame clones and omits some. The sample holds 150,000 to 200,000 clones; about 81% are singletons and the top ten take 1.2%. This clone has more than one count but fewer than ten. Its cognate antigen is unknown. The CDR3 has 10 amino acids. Trimming took off 6 bases at V and 10 bases at J, with 12 bases between the two ends. Germline V CDR1 and CDR2: DFQATT, SNEGSKA (reference sequence). Material for sequencing was PBMCs. J is TRBJ1-1 and V is TRBV20-1, with D unclear. The TCR comes from a woman aged 25 to 39 in good health and CMV-seronegative. The CDR3 DNA is TGCAGTGCCATAGATGTTGGAGCTTTCTTT. Residues: CSAIDVGAFF.